This TCR beta chain originates from a study of vaccination effects on CD4 cells after COVID-19. This clone was seen only once. Its antigen is undetermined. Per the germline V gene, CDR1 is LNHDA and CDR2 is SQIVND (reference sequence). This CDR3 has 15 residues. Deletions cut 6 bases from V and 5 bases from J, with 18 bases between. Clones were sequenced by immunoSEQ multiplex PCR, and TCRdb holds only the in-frame ones, with some missing. The sample shows about 45,000 clones, around 72% of them seen only once. After expansion with viral peptide pools in the ViraFEST assay, antigen-specific CD4+ T cells were sequenced. The authors isolated CD4+ T cells after about eleven days of culture. The individual was infected with SARS-CoV-2 between March and December 2020, as confirmed by PCR.

The chain employs TRBV19 and TRBJ2-3; D is possibly TRBD1 or TRBD2 (5 bases each). The receptor's source is a human donor who had a prior SARS-CoV-2 infection. Sequenced here: CD4+ T cells from PBMCs cultured with a peptide pool, sampled before COVID-19 vaccination. The CDR3 region has the DNA TGTGCCAGTAGCCGCACCGGGACCCAGGGAGATACGCAGTATTTT. Its protein product is CASSRTGTQGDTQYF. The whole variable domain, remainder taken from reference TRBV19 and TRBJ2-3, is DGGITQSPKYLFRKEGQNVTLSCEQNLNHDAMYWYRQDPGQGLRLIYYSQIVNDFQKGDIAEGYSVSREKKESFPLTVTSAQKNPTAFYLCASSRTGTQGDTQYFGPGTRLTVL.